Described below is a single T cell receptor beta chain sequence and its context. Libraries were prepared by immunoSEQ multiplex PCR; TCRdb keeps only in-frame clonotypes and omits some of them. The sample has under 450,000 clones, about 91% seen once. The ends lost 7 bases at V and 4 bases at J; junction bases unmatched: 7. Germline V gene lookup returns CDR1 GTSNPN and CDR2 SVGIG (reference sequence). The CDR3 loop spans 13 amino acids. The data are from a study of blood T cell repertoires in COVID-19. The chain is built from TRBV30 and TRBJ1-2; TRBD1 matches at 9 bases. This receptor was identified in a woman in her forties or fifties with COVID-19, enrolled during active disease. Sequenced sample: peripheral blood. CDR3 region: CAFTGGFGYGYTF. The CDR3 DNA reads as TGTGCCTTCACAGGGGGCTTTGGCTATGGCTACACCTTC.